This T cell receptor (beta chain) was captured by sequencing in a study of tumour-infiltrating T cells in Burkitt lymphoma. At the level of the study: Overall and progression-free survival were predicted by productive clonality.

Sequencing used immunoSEQ multiplex PCR; TCRdb keeps in-frame clones, though not all of them. The sample has about 4,400 clones, around 84% seen once; the top ten hold 9.5% to 15%. This sequence was found in a human donor with diffuse large B-cell lymphoma. Some clones in this sample may be carry-over from other donors' samples. The source material was tumor tissue.

The CDR3 reads CASSQDPLAGGQETQYF. In nucleotides, the CDR3 is TGCGCCAGCAGCCAAGACCCCCTAGCGGGGGGCCAAGAGACCCAGTACTTC. The chain has TRBV4-1 and TRBJ2-5; TRBD2 aligns across 11 bases. Germline V gives CDR1 MGHRA, CDR2 YSYEKL. The CDR3 loop spans 17 amino acids. With V trimmed by 0 bases and J by 1 base, 4 bases remained unmatched.